This T cell receptor (beta chain) was captured by sequencing in a study of CD8+CD57+ T cells in acquired aplastic anemia. CDR3 size: 11 residues. Germline CDR1 reads SEHNR; CDR2 reads FQNEAQ (reference sequence). V shed 11 bases and J shed 4 bases, with 10 bases lying between them. Profiles of TCR beta VDJ and CDR3 were generated from a genomic DNA template. TCRdb re-called the reads with MiXCR, one entry per CDR3 protein. This table holds approximately 470,000 distinct CDR3 sequences, roughly 34% found once. Study-wide results and caveats: Controls did not differ significantly from patients in CD8+ Simpson's diversity.

The patients chosen for sequencing had shown expansion of CD8+CD57+ cells (detected by flow cytometry). Each patient had severe acquired aplastic anemia. As to this clonotype: Its antigen is unidentified. A read error may explain this, as a much larger clone is one base away.

This chain links TRBV7-9 with TRBJ2-3; a weak D match, TRBD2 (6 bases). This receptor was taken from a human donor with aplastic anemia. The sequenced sample consisted of sorted CD4+, CD8+, or CD8+CD57+ T cells (not recorded which) from PBMCs. CDR3 sequence reads: CAGAGSDTQYF. As DNA, the CDR3 is TGTGCCGGCGCGGGGTCAGATACGCAGTATTTT.